This T cell receptor beta chain stems from a study of early stage breast cancer tumors. Study at large: Of around 15 invasive breast tumors, about a dozen were hormone receptor-positive, HER2-negative. Among approximately twelve ER+/PR+/HER2- tumors, eight were ductal, four lobular.

Study findings and constraints: Blood repertoires resembled normal breast more than tumor. Enriched TCRB sequences shared across patients were mostly commonly generated sequences.

Here immunoSEQ multiplex PCR was the method, and the copy in TCRdb shows in-frame clones only, minus some. The sample carries 45,000 to 50,000 clones, about 83% recorded once. The V end lost 7 bases, the J end lost 0 bases, and 9 bases lay between the germline ends. CDR1 and CDR2 (germline): ENHRY, SYGVKD. This CDR3 has 13 residues. This clone has just one count. Its specificity is not known. The origin of this receptor is a person aged 50 to 59 with breast cancer. The chain uses TRBV10-3 and TRBJ1-1; a possible D gene is TRBD1 (6 bases). Sequenced: blood. The CDR3 nucleotides read TGTGCCATCATTGGACAGTTGAACACTGAAGCTTTCTTT. Protein sequence: CAIIGQLNTEAFF.